This T cell receptor beta chain was retrieved from a study of blood T cell repertoires in COVID-19. Overall study context: Sources were T cells, B-cell-depleted T cells, or PBMCs; the material itself was cDNA or gDNA.

Cohorts were determined from participant-reported clinical history. This clone showed up just once. Germline V gene data show CDR1 as SGDLS and CDR2 as YYNGEE. The germline V and J ends were trimmed by 4 bases and 4 bases, with 14 bases remaining between them. The CDR3 consists of 14 residues. Sequencing was performed with immunoSEQ multiplex PCR; in TCRdb, only in-frame clones are kept and a portion is missing. This sample has about 240,000 clones, with roughly 91% found just once. This chain joins TRBV9 and TRBJ1-1; no firm D call. This TCR was recovered from a woman in her 30s who had recovered from COVID-19. The sample was PBMCs or T cells enriched from blood (not recorded which). For the CDR3, the DNA is TGTGCCAGCAGCCCTCACGGAGGAGGCACTGAAGCTTTCTTT. It translates to CASSPHGGGTEAFF.